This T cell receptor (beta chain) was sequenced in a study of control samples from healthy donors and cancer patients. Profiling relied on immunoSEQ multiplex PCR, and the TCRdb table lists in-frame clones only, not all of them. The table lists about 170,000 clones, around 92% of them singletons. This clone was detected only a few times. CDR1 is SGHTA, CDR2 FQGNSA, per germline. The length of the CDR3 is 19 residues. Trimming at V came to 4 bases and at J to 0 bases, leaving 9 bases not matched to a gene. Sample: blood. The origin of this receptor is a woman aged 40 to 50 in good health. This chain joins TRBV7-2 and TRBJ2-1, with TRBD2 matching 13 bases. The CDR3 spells CASSYAGTSGVGSYNEQFF. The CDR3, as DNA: TGTGCCAGCAGCTACGCCGGGACTAGCGGGGTCGGCTCCTACAATGAGCAGTTCTTC.